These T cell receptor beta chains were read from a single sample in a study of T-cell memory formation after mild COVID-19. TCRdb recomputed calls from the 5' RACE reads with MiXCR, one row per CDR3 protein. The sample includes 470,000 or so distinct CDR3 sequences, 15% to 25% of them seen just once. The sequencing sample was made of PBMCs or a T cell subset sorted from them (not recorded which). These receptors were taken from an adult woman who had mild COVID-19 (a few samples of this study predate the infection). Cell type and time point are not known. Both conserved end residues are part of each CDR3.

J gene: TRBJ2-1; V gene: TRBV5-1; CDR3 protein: CASSWGTGRDNEQFF
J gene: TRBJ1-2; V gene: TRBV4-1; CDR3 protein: CASSQEAGYTF
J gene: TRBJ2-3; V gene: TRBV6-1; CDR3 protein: CASSQPSGVSTDTQYF
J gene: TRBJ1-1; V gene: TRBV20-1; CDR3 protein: CSARPDREAFF
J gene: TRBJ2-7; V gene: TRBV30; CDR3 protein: CAWSVTDYYEQYF
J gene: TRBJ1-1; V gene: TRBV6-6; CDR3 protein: CASRGTGETEAFF
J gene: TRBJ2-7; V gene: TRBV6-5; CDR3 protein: CASQAGHTYEQYF
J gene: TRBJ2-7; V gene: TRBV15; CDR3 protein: CATSRDGAVQDYEQYF
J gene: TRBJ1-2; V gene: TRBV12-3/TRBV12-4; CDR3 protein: CASSFSAGKGGYTF
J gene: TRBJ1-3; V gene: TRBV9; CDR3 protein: CASSQQSSGNTIYF
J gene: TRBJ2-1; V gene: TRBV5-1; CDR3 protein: CASSSGQATYNEQFF
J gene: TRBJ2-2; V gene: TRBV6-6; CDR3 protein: CASSSPRGSSGREAGELFF
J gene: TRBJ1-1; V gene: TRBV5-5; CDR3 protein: CASSLVHMGMNTEAFF
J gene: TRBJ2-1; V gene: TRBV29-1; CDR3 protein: CSVEDGLVPYNEQFF
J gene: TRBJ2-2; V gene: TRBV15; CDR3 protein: CATSRGSGRPGELFF
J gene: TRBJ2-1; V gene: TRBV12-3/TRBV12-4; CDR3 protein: CASIMSGTIHNEQFF
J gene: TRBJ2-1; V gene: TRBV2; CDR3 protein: CASRGWSGKYNEQFF
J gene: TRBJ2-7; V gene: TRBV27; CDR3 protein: CASSPFSGGNSYEQYF
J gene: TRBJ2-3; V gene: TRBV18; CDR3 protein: CASSTGTSFVGEQYF
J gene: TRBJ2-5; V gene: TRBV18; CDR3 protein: CASSPDRAGIQETQYF
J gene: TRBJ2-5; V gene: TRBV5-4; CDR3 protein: CASSLEASAETQYF
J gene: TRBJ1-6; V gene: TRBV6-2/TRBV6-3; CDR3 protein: CASGLGNSPLHF
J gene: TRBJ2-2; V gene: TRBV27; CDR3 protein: CASSFYPNDGELFF
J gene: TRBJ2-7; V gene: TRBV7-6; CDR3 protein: CASSLTSGPTYEQYF
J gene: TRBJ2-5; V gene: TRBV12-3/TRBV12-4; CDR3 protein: CASTTGASGRGTQYF
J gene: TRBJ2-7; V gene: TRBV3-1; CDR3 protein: CASSQEHSYEQYF
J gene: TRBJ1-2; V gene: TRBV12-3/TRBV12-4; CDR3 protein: CASSPRTAHGYTF
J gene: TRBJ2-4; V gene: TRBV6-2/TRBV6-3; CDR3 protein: CASSYELGLLAKNIQYF
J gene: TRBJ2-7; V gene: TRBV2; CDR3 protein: CASRRLGYEQYF
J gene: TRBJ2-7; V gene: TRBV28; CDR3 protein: CASSPRSVLAFNEQYF
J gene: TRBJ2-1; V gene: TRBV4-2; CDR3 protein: CASSQSTSGRPNEQFF
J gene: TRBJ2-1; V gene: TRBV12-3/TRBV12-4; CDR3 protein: CASSFRGIYNEQFF
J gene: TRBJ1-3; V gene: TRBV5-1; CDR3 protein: CASTQTGAGNTIYF
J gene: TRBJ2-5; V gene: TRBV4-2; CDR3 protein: CASSQASGAGETQYF
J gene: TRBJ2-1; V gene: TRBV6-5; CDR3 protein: CASSPRKGYNEQFF
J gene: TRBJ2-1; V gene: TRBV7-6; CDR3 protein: CASSPWTVDNEQFF
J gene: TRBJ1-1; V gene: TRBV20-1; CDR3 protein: CSATGFGTEAFF
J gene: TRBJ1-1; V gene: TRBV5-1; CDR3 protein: CASSLGVPGQGYRRMNTEAFF
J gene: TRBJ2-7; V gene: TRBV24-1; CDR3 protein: CATSESTGRSSYEQYF
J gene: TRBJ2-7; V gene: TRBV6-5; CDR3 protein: CASSQRMRETWGYEQYF
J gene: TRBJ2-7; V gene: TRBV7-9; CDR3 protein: CASSLGTTPGYEQYF
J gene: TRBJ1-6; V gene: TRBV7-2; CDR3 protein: CASSPRDRNSPLHF
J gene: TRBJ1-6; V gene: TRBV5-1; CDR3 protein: CASSLDGGPDSPLHF
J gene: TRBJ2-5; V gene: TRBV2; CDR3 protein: CASSQVLEAQYF
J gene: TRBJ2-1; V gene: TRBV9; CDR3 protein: CASSVDGTGSLPRFF
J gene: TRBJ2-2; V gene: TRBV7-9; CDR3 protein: CASRLKLTGAPLNTGELFF
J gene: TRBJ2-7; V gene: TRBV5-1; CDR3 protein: CASSLVGRSYEQYF
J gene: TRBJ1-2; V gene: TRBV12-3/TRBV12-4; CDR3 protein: CASSRGGTAANYGYTF
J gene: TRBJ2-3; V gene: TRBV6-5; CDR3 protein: CASSYDGTDTQYF
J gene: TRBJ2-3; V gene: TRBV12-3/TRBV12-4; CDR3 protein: CASSSLGPVDTQYF
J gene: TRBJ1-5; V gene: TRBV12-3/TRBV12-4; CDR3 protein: CASRPLTGVRNQPQHF
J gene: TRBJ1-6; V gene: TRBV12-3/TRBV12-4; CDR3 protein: CASSPTAGSPLHF